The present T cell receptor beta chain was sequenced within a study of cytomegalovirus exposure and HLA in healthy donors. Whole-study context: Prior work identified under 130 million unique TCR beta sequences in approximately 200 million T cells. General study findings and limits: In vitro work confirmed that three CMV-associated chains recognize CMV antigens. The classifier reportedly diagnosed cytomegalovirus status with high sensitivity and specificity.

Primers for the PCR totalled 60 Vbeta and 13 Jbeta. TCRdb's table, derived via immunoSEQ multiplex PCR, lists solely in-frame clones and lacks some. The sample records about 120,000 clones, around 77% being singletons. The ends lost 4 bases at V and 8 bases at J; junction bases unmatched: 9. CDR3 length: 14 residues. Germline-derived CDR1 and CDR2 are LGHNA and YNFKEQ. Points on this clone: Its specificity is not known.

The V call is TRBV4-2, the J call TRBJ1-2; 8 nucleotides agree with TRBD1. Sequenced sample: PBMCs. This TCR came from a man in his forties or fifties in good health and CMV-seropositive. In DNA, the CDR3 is TGTGCCAGCAGCCTCGCAGGGGGCGGCGGCGGCTACACCTTC. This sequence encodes CASSLAGGGGGYTF.